By share, the clone carrying this TCR beta chain counts as medium-sized. Its matching antigen is unknown. Authors' methods: The study built a papillary thyroid cancer distant-metastasis classifier from CDR3 differences across clinicopathological groups. MiXCR was used by TCRdb to re-call the PCR reads. The V and J calls follow TCRdb's processing rather than the paper's. The sample shows 12,000 or so clones, under 30% of them seen only once. This CDR3 has 14 residues. The V gene end was trimmed by 6 bases and the J gene end by 4 bases; junction bases not matched to a gene: 8. Per the germline V gene, CDR1 is MDHEN and CDR2 is SYDVKM. This sample was included in a study of metastatic and nonmetastatic thyroid tumors. Study overall: From malignant and benign thyroid patients, repertoires in blood and in tumor or nodule tissue were compared.

Ahead of thyroid surgery, no patient had received treatment of any kind. General study results and limits: Malignant thyroid tumors reportedly had TCR beta diversity that was significantly higher than in benign nodules, in blood and tumor.

The TCR originated in a male donor with papillary thyroid cancer or a benign thyroid nodule (not recorded which). Some clones in this sample may be carry-over from other donors' samples. The chain carries TRBV28 and TRBJ2-7; 8 nucleotides agree with TRBD1. What was sequenced was blood. CDR3 loop: CASSIQGETYEQYF. The DNA for the CDR3 is TGTGCCAGCAGCATACAGGGGGAAACTTACGAGCAGTACTTC.